This T cell receptor (beta chain) was obtained from a study of regulatory T cells in long-lasting Graves disease. General study findings and limits: Persistent Graves' patients had lower TCR diversity than newly diagnosed ones. Accuracy was possibly reduced by small sample size.

Investigators prepared the TCR beta libraries by applying iRepertoire HTBI primers and Arm-PCR of CDR3 regions. In the authors' methods: Gene usage covered around 62 TRBV and 11 to 15 TRBJ segments. TCRdb passed the multiplex PCR reads through MiXCR, listing each CDR3 protein once. The V and J calls reflect TCRdb's pipeline rather than the authors' work. Here the sample spans hundreds of thousands of distinct CDR3 sequences, roughly 20% being singletons. Regarding time point: persistent/refractory GD, antithyroid drugs over 5 years with positive TRAb. Researchers made the TCR library from RNA that was extracted from PBMCs. An endocrinology department in Xi'an, China, supplied the patients. CDR3 length: 17 amino acids. The V end lost 6 bases, the J end lost 0 bases, and 18 bases lay between the germline ends. A word on this clonotype: Antigen specificity is unknown.

Here the sequenced sample was peripheral blood mononuclear cells (PBMCs), taken when the disease was refractory, from a patient treated with antithyroid drugs. The chain employs TRBV12-3 or TRBV12-4 and TRBJ1-5; D remains ambiguous. This clonotype was obtained from a female donor with Graves disease. The CDR3 loop reads CASSHGMWENSNQPQHF. The CDR3 bases are TGTGCCAGCAGCCACGGGATGTGGGAAAATAGCAATCAGCCCCAGCATTTT.